Following are 2 T cell receptor beta chains from one sample sequenced in a study of tumor-infiltrating lymphocytes in primary liver carcinoma. From roughly 21-30 mg of unsorted bulk tissue, DNA and RNA were co-extracted together. Reverse transcription of approximately 0.55 ug total RNA with a constant-region primer produced TCR beta cDNA. What produced the TCR beta libraries was three nested multiplex PCR rounds using slightly modified ARM-PCR. Rounds one and two of PCR, each of roughly 10 cycles, were primed with TRBV1-TRBV30 forward primers and a C-beta reverse primer. TCRdb independently ran MiXCR on the multiplex PCR reads; one entry per CDR3 protein. The sample has 45,000 to 55,000 distinct CDR3 sequences; 70% to 85% are singletons. What was sequenced was liver tumor tissue from sampling region 5. As to subset: tumor region T5, tumor centre. These receptors all stem from a middle-aged man with primary liver carcinoma and hepatitis B virus infection.

A remark on this clonotype: At one end, the junction sequence differs from germline, possibly due to a read error. The chain links TRBV6-5 to TRBJ2-7, with TRBD1 matching 8 bases. Per germline, CDR1 MNHEY and CDR2 SVGAGI. The CDR3 is 15 amino acids. CDR3 sequence reads: CTSSYTGGSSYEQYF. DNA for the CDR3: TGTACCAGCAGTTACACAGGGGGAAGCTCCTACGAGCAATACTTC.

In the case of this clonotype: At one end the junction does not follow the germline gene, possibly because of a read error. The chain carries TRBV5-4 and TRBJ2-7; D ambiguous. Germline CDR1 SGHNT, CDR2 YYREEE (reference sequence). This CDR3 comprises 14 residues. In DNA, the CDR3 is TGTCCCAGCAGTTTGTCTGGGAAATCCTACGAGCAGTACTTC. Translation: CPSSLSGKSYEQYF. Full variable domain (rest looked up from reference TRBV5-4 and TRBJ2-7): ETGVTQSPTHLIKTRGQQVTLRCSSQSGHNTVSWYQQALGQGPQFIFQYYREEENGRGNFPPRFSGLQFPNYSSELNVNALELDDSALYLCPSSLSGKSYEQYFGPGTRLTVT.